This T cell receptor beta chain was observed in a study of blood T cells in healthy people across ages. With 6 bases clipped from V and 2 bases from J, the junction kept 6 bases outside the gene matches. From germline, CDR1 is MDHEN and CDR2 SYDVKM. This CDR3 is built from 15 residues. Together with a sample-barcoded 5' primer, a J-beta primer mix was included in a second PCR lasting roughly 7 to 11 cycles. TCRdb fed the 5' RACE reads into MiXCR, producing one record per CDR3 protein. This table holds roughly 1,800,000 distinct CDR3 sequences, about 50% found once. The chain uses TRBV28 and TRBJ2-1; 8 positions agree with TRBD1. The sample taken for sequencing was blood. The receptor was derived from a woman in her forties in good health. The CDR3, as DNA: TGTGCCAGCAGCGGGGACAGGTCAACCTACAATGAGCAGTTCTTC. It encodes CASSGDRSTYNEQFF.